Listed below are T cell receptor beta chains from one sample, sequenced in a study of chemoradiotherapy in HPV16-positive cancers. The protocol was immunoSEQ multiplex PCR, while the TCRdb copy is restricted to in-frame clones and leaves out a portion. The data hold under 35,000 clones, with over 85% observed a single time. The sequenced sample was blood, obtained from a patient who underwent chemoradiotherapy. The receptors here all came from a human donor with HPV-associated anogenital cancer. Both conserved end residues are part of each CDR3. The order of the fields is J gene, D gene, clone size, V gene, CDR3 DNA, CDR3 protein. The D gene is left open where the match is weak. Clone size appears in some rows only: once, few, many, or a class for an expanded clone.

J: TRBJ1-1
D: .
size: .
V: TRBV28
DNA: TGTGCCAGCAGTTCGACAGTGAACACTGAAGCTTTCTTT
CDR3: CASSSTVNTEAFF

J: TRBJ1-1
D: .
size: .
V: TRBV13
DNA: TGTGCCAGCAGCTTTTTGGGCTCCACTGAAGCTTTCTTT
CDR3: CASSFLGSTEAFF

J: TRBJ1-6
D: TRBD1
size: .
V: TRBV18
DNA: TGTGCCAGCTCTTCAAAAGCGGGACAGGGGGGATCACCCCTCCACTTT
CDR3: CASSSKAGQGGSPLHF

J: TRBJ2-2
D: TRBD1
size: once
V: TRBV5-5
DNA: TGTGCCAGCAGCTTGGCGCCTTTAGGGGGCCATACCGGGGAGCTGTTTTTT
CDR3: CASSLAPLGGHTGELFF

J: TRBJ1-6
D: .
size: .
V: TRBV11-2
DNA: TGTGCCAGCAGCAGGGGGACACCGAATTCACCCCTCCACTTT
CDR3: CASSRGTPNSPLHF

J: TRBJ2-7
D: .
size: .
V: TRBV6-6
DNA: TGTGCCAGCAGTTACTCGTCAGAATCCTACGAGCAGTACTTC
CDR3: CASSYSSESYEQYF

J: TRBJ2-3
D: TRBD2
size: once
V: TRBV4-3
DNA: TGCGCCAGCAGCCAAGAGGCTAGCGGATTCACAGATACGCAGTATTTT
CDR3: CASSQEASGFTDTQYF

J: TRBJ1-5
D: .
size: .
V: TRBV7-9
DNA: TGTGCCAGCAGCTTAGCAGGGGGTAGCAATCAGCCCCAGCATTTT
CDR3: CASSLAGGSNQPQHF

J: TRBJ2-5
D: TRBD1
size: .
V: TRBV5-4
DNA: TGTGCCAGCAGCAAGGACAGGGATGTACAGACCCAGTACTTC
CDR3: CASSKDRDVQTQYF

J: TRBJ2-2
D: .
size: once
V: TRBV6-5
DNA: TGTGCCAGCAGTTTCCGGGGGTCAGGGGAGCTGTTTTTT
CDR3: CASSFRGSGELFF

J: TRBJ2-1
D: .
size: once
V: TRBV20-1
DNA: TGCAGTGCTAGTAAGTACAATGAGCAGTTCTTC
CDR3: CSASKYNEQFF

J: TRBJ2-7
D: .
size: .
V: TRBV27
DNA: TGTGCCAGCAGTTACGGAGACCTCTACGAGCAGTACTTC
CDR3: CASSYGDLYEQYF

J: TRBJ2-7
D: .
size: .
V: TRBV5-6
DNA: TGTGCCAGCAGTTTTTCCCATTCCTACGAGCAGTACTTC
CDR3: CASSFSHSYEQYF

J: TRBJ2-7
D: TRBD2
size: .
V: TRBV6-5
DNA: TGTGCCAGCAGTTACTCGAGTAGTCTTTGGGGGGGCGAGCAGTACTTC
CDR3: CASSYSSSLWGGEQYF

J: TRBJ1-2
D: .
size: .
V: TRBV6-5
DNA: TGTGCCAGCAGAACCCGCTCTAACACCTATGGCTACACCTTC
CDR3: CASRTRSNTYGYTF

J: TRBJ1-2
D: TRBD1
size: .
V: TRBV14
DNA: TGTGCCAGCAGCCAAGGGGCAGGGGGCAGCTATGGCTACACCTTC
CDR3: CASSQGAGGSYGYTF

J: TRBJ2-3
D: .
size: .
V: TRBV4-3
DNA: TGCGCCAGCAGCCAAGAGGGGTCCAGCAAAACCACAGATACGCAGTATTTT
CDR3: CASSQEGSSKTTDTQYF

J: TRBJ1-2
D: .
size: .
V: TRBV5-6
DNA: TGTGCCAGCAGCTTGGAACGGCTTGGTGGCTACACCTTC
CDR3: CASSLERLGGYTF

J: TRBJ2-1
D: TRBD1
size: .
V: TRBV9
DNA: TGTGCCAGCAGCGTAGACAGGGGTAGTAGGTCGGAGCAGTTCTTC
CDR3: CASSVDRGSRSEQFF

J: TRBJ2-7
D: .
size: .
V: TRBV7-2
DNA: TGTGCCAGCAGCTTACACTCCTACGAGCAGTACTTC
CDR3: CASSLHSYEQYF

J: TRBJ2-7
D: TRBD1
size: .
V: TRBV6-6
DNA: TGTGCCAGCAGCAAGGGACAGCTAGCTATCTACGAGCAGTACTTC
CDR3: CASSKGQLAIYEQYF

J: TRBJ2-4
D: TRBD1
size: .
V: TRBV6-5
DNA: TGTGCCAGCAGTTACGGACAGGGTTTAACCAAAAACATTCAGTACTTC
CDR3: CASSYGQGLTKNIQYF

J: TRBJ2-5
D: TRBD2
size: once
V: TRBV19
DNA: TGTGCCAGTAGTATTGTGGGGACTAGAGGAGAGACCCAGTACTTC
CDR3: CASSIVGTRGETQYF

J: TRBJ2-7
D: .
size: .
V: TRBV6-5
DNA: TGTGCCAGCAGTTACTCGGCAGCAAGGTACGAGCAGTACTTC
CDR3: CASSYSAARYEQYF

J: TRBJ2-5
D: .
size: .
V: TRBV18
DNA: TGTGCCAGCTCTGGTCGAATACTTCAAGAGACCCAGTACTTC
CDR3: CASSGRILQETQYF

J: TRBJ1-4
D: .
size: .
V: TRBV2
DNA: TGTGCCAGCAGTGTATCCAGGACGAATGAAAAACTGTTTTTT
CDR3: CASSVSRTNEKLFF

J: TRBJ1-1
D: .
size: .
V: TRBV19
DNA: TGTGCCAGTAGTAGCAGGGGCACTGAAGCTTTCTTT
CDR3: CASSSRGTEAFF

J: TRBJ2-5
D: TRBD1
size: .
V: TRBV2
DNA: TGTGCCAGCCTTCAGACAGGGGGCGGAGAGACCCAGTACTTC
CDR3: CASLQTGGGETQYF